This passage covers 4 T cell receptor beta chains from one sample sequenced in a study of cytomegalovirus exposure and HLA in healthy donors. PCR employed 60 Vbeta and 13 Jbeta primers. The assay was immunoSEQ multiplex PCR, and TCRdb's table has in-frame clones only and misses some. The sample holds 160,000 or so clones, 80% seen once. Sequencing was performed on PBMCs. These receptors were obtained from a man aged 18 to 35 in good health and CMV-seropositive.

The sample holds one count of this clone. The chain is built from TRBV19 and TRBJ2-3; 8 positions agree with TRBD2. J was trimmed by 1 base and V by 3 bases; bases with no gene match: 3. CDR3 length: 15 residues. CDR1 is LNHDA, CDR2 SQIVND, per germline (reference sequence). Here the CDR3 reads CASSISAGGTDTQYF. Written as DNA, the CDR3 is TGTGCCAGTAGTATCTCAGCGGGGGGCACAGATACGCAGTATTTT.

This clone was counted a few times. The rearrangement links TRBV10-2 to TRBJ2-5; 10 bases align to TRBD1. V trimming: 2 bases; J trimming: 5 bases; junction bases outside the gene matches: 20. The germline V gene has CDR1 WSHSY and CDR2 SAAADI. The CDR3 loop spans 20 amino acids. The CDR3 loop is CASSEPSSVRDRGLRETQYF. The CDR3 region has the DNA TGCGCCAGCAGTGAGCCCAGCTCTGTCCGGGACAGGGGCCTCCGGGAGACCCAGTACTTC.

The CDR3: CASSQDYQYGGWQFF. The CDR3 coding sequence is TGCGCCAGCAGCCAAGATTATCAGTACGGGGGTTGGCAGTTCTTC. The rearrangement uses TRBV4-1 and TRBJ2-1; D possibly corresponds to TRBD2 (6 bases). Trimming cost V 0 bases and J 12 bases, with 18 bases left between them. The CDR3 spans 15 residues. Germline-derived CDR1 and CDR2 are MGHRA and YSYEKL.

The CDR3 loop reads CASTRGGLAGASEQYF. The DNA for the CDR3 is TGTGCCAGCACCCGGGGGGGACTAGCGGGAGCTTCCGAGCAGTACTTC. The V call is TRBV5-4, the J call TRBJ2-7; 14 positions match TRBD2. CDR1 and CDR2 from the germline V gene are SGHNT and YYREEE (reference sequence). Germline trimming cut 6 bases from V and 6 bases from J; bases unmatched to any gene: 11. The CDR3 extends over 16 amino acids.